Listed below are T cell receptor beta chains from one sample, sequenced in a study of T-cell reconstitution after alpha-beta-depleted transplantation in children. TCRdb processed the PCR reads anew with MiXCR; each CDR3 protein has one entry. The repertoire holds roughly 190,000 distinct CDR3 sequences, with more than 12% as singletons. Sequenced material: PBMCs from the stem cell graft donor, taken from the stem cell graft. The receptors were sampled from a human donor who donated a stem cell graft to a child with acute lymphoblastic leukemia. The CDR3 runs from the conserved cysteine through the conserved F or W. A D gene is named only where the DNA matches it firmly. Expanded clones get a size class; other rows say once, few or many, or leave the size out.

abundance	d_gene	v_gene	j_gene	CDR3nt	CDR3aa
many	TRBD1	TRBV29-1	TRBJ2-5	TGCAGCGTTATTGGGGGACAGGTCGGATGGGCCCAGTACTTC	CSVIGGQVGWAQYF
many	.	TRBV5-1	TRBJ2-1	TGCGCCAGCAGCTTATATGGACTCTCCTACAATGAGCAGTTCTTC	CASSLYGLSYNEQFF
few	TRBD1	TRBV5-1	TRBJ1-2	TGCGCCAGCAGCGCACAGGGGGCTCAGGGTAATGGCTACACCTTC	CASSAQGAQGNGYTF
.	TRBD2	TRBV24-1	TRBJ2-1	TGTGCCACCAGTGATTTTGAGGGCGGGAGCTCCTACAATGAGCAGTTCTTC	CATSDFEGGSSYNEQFF
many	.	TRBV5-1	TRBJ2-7	TGCGCCAGCAGCTTGGCCTCGGGGACCAGGGCCTACGAGCAGTACTTC	CASSLASGTRAYEQYF
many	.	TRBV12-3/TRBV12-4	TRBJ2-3	TGTGCCAGCAGTTTCGGACAGCCAAGCACAGATACGCAGTATTTT	CASSFGQPSTDTQYF
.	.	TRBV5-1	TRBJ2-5	TGCGCCAGCAGCTTGGGTCTAGCGATCCAGTACCAAGAGACCCAGTACTTC	CASSLGLAIQYQETQYF
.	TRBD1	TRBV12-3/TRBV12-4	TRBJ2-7	TGTGCCAGCAAGACCGGGACAGGATCCTACGAGCAGTACTTC	CASKTGTGSYEQYF
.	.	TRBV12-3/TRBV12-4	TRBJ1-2	TGTGCCAGCAGTTTAGGCAGGTTTGGCTACACCTTC	CASSLGRFGYTF
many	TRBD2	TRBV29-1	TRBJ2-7	TGCAGCGTTGAAAGGACTAGCGGTGCCTACGAGCAGTACTTC	CSVERTSGAYEQYF
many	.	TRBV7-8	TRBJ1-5	TGTGCCAGCAGCTTTTTACGCAGAGGCAATCAGCCCCAGCATTTT	CASSFLRRGNQPQHF
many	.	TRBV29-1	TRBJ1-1	TGCAGCGTGGCCCGGTCCATGGGGACTGAAGCTTTCTTT	CSVARSMGTEAFF
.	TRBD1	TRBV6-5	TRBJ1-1	TGTGCCAGCAGTTACGGGACAGTGAACACTGAAGCTTTCTTT	CASSYGTVNTEAFF
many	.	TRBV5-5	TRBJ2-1	TGTGCCAGCAGCTCCCGGGACAACAACAATGAGCAGTTCTTC	CASSSRDNNNEQFF
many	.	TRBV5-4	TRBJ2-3	TGTGCCAGCAGCTTGGTTGGGACAGATACGCAGTATTTT	CASSLVGTDTQYF
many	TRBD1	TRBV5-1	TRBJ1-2	TGCGCCAGCAGCTCTCCCAACAGGGGGAAATATGGCTACACCTTC	CASSSPNRGKYGYTF
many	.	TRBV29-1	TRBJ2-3	TGCAGCGTTGAAGATCGACAAATAGCGCAGTATTTT	CSVEDRQIAQYF
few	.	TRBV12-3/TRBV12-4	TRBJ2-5	TGTGCCAGCAGTCCGTCCCTGGAGACCCAGTACTTC	CASSPSLETQYF
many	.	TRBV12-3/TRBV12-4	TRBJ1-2	TGTGCCAGCAGTAGCGCGATAAGGGCTGGATCCTATGGCTACACCTTC	CASSSAIRAGSYGYTF
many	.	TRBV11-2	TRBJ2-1	TGTGCCAGCAGCTTTGAGGCTAGCTCCTACAATGAGCAGTTCTTC	CASSFEASSYNEQFF
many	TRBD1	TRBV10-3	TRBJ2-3	TGTGCCATCAGTCAGACAGGGGACAGCACAGATACGCAGTATTTT	CAISQTGDSTDTQYF
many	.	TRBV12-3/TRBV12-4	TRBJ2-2	TGTGCCAGCAGTTTAGGCGGCGGGGAGCTGTTTTTT	CASSLGGGELFF
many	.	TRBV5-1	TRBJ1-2	TGCGCCAGCAGCTTGGACACCGGGACCGTTATTAACTATGGCTACACCTTC	CASSLDTGTVINYGYTF
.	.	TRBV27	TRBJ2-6	TGTGCCAGCAGTCCCGGGTTCGGGGAAGGGGCCAACGTCCTGACTTTC	CASSPGFGEGANVLTF
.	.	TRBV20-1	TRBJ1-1	TGCAGTGCTAGTAAGGACAGCAACACTGAAGCTTTCTTT	CSASKDSNTEAFF
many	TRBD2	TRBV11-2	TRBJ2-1	TGTGCCAGCAGCTCCGTGGCAGCGGAGGGGAGGGATGAGCAGTTCTTC	CASSSVAAEGRDEQFF
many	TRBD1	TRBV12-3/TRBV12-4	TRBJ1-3	TGTGCCAGCCGCCTGCCCAGGGGGCGGTCCGACTCCGGAAACACCATATATTTT	CASRLPRGRSDSGNTIYF
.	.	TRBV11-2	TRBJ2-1	TGTGCCAGCAGCTTATCGACACGGAATGAGCAGTTCTTC	CASSLSTRNEQFF
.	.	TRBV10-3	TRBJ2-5	TGTGCCATCAGTGATGCCGGGATGACGGAGACCCAGTACTTC	CAISDAGMTETQYF
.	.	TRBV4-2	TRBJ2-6	TGTGCCAGCGGCCCCCGGCTTCAATCGGCTGGGGCCAACGTCCTGACTTTC	CASGPRLQSAGANVLTF
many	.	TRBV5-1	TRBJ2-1	TGCGCCAGCAGCTCCGACAGGATCCATGAGCAGTTCTTC	CASSSDRIHEQFF
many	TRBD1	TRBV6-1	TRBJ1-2	TGTGCCAGCAGTGTGGGGACAGGGGATTTCTATGGCTACACCTTC	CASSVGTGDFYGYTF
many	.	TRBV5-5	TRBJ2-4	TGTGCCAGCAGCTTAGGACTCGGGGAGAACATTCAGTACTTC	CASSLGLGENIQYF
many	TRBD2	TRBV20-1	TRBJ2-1	TGCAGTGCTAGAAAGGTTAGCGGGACCTACAATGAGCAGTTCTTC	CSARKVSGTYNEQFF
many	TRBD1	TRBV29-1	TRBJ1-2	TGCAGCGTTGAAACGACAGGGAGTAACTATGGCTACACCTTC	CSVETTGSNYGYTF
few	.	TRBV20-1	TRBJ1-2	TGCAGTGCTAGTAGGGAGGAAAGTGGCTACACCTTC	CSASREESGYTF
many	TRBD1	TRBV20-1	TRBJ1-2	TGCAGTGCGGTAACAGGGGACTCTGGCTACACCTTC	CSAVTGDSGYTF
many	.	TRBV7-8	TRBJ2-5	TGTGCCAGCAGTCCTGGGGGAGGAGAGACCCAGTACTTC	CASSPGGGETQYF
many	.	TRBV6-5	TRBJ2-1	TGTGCCAGCAGTTTAGGGGTGGGGACGCCCTACAATGAGCAGTTCTTC	CASSLGVGTPYNEQFF
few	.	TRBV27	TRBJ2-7	TGTGCCAGCAGTTTGTTTACGCCGGGGGTCTCCTCCTACGAGCAGTACTTC	CASSLFTPGVSSYEQYF
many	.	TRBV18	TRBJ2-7	TGTGCCAGCTCACCAGCCAGGACTGCCGAGCAGTACTTC	CASSPARTAEQYF
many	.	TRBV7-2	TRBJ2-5	TGTGCCAGCAGCTTAGACCGGACATTCCAAGAGACCCAGTACTTC	CASSLDRTFQETQYF
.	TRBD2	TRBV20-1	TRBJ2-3	TGCAGTGCTAGAGTAGGGCTAGCGGGAGTCCCAGATACGCAGTATTTT	CSARVGLAGVPDTQYF
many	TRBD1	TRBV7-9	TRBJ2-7	TGTGCCAGCAGCTTTGGTGACAGGGTGGACGAGCAGTACTTC	CASSFGDRVDEQYF
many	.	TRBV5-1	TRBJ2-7	TGCGCCAGCAGCTTTGGGGCAGGGTCCTCCTACGAGCAGTACTTC	CASSFGAGSSYEQYF
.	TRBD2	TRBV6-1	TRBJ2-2	TGTGCCAGCACTCGACTAGCGGGAGGCTGGGAGGGGACCGGGGAGCTGTTTTTT	CASTRLAGGWEGTGELFF
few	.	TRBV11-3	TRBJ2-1	TGTGCCAGCAGCGACTTAATCTACAATGAGCAGTTCTTC	CASSDLIYNEQFF
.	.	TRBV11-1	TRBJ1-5	TGTGCCAGCAGCTTAGCCCGTCTCCATCTGGGGAAGGGTAGCAATCAGCCCCAGCATTTT	CASSLARLHLGKGSNQPQHF
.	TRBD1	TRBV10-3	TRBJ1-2	TGTGCCATCAGTGAGTCGGACAGGGGGCCCTATGGCTACACCTTC	CAISESDRGPYGYTF
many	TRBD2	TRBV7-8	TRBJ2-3	TGTGCCAGCAGTCCCCTAGCGGGAAAGGTGGCAGATACGCAGTATTTT	CASSPLAGKVADTQYF